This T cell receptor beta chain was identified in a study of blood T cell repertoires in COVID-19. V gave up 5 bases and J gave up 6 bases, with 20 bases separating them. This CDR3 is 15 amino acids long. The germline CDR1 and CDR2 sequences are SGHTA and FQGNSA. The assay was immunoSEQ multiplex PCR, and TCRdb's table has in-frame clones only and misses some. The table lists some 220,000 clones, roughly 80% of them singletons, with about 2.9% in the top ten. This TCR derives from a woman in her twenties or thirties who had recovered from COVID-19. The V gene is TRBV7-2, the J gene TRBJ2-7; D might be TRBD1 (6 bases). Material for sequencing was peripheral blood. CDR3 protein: CASSTYRALILEQYF. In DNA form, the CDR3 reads TGTGCCAGCAGCACATACAGGGCCCTAATTCTCGAGCAGTACTTC.